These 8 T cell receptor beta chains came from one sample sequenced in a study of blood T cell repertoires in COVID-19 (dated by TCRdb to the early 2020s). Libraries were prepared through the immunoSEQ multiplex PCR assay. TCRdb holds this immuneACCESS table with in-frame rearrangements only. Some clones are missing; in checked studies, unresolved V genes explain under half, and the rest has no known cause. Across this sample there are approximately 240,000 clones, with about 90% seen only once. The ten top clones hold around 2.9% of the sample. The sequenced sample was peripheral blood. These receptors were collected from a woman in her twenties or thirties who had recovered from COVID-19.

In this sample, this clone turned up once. CDR3 coding DNA: TGTGCCAGCAGTGACCGACAGTTCTCCTATGGCTACACCTTC. Translation gives CASSDRQFSYGYTF. The chain couples TRBV6-1 to TRBJ1-2; D is possibly TRBD1 (5 bases). V lost 3 bases and J 4 bases, leaving 12 bases between the germline ends. The germline V gene has CDR1 MNHNS and CDR2 SASEGT. The CDR3 length is 14 residues.

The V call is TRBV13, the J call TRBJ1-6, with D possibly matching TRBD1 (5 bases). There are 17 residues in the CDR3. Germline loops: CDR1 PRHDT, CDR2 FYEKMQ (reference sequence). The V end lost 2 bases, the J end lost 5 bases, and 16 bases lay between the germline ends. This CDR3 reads CASSLSLRGRNNSPLHF. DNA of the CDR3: TGTGCCAGCAGCTTAAGCTTGCGGGGGAGGAATAATTCACCCCTCCACTTT.

CDR3 region: CASSQGGTGELFF. CDR3 coding DNA: TGTGCCAGCTCACAGGGAGGGACCGGGGAGCTGTTTTTT. The chain employs TRBV7-9 and TRBJ2-2, with a weak D call TRBD2 (7 bases). V was clipped by 8 bases and J by 5 bases, with 12 bases between them. The CDR3 sequence is 13 residues long. CDR1 is SEHNR, CDR2 FQNEAQ, per germline (reference sequence).

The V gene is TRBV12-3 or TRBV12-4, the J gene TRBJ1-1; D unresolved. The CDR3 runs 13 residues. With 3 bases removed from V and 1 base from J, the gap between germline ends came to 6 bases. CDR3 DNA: TGTGCCAGCAGTTTTACAGAGAACACTGAAGCTTTCTTT. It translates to CASSFTENTEAFF.

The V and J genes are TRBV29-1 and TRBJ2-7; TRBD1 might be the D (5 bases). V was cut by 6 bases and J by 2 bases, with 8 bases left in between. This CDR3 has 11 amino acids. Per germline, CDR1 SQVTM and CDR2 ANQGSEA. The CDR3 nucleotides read TGCAGCGTCGGACATCCCTACGAGCAGTACTTC. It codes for CSVGHPYEQYF.

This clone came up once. The CDR3 is CASSQGPLQGSVEKLFF. The CDR3 nucleotides are TGTGCCAGCAGCCAGGGCCCCCTACAGGGAAGCGTTGAAAAACTGTTTTTT. The V and J genes are TRBV14 and TRBJ1-4; TRBD1 is a possible D gene (6 bases). The germline gives CDR1 SGHDN, CDR2 FVKESK. This CDR3 region has 17 residues. V gave up 3 bases and J gave up 7 bases, with 21 bases separating them.

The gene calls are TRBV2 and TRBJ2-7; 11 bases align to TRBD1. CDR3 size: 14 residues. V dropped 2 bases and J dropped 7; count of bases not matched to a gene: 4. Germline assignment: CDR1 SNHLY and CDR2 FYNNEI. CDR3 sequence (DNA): TGTGCCAGCAGTGAAAGGACAGGGGGCGGTGAGCAGTACTTC. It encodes CASSERTGGGEQYF.

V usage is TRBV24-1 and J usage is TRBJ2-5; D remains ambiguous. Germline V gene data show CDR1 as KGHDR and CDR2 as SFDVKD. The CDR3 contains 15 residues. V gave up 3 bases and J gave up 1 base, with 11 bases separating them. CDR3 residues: CATSDPTERQETQYF. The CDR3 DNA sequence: TGTGCCACCAGTGATCCGACTGAACGCCAAGAGACCCAGTACTTC.